This T cell receptor (beta chain) was recovered during a study of shared clonotypes between healthy human individuals. Trimming removed 0 bases at V and 10 bases at J, with 16 bases between. CDR3 length: 16 amino acids. CDR1 is MNHEY and CDR2 is SMNVEV in the germline V gene (reference sequence). The protocol was immunoSEQ multiplex PCR, while the TCRdb copy is restricted to in-frame clones and leaves out a portion. In the table there are 450,000 to 700,000 clones, 95% of which are singletons. Naive CD8 cells lacked CD45RO, underwent positive selection for CCR7 and left out terminally differentiated effector memory CD45RA+ cells.

This TCR derives from a woman in her 30s in good health. The material sequenced was naive CD8+ T cells sorted from blood. The rearrangement uses TRBV27 and TRBJ1-6, with a possible D match to TRBD1 (6 bases). CDR3 residues: CASSLSRGAGDSPLHF. The DNA of the CDR3 is TGTGCCAGCAGTTTATCGAGGGGCGCAGGGGACTCACCCCTCCACTTT.